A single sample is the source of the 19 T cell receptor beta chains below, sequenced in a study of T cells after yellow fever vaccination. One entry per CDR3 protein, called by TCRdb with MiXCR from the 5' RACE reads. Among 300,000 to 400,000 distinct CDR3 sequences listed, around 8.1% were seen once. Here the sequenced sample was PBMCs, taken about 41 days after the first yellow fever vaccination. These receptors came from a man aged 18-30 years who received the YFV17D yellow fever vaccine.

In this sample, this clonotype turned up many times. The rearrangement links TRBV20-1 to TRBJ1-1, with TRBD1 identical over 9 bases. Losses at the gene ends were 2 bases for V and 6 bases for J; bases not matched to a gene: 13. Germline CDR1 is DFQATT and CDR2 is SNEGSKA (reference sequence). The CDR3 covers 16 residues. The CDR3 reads CSARSTGTGLVAEAFF. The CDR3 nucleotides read TGCAGTGCTAGAAGTACCGGGACAGGGTTAGTCGCTGAAGCTTTCTTT.

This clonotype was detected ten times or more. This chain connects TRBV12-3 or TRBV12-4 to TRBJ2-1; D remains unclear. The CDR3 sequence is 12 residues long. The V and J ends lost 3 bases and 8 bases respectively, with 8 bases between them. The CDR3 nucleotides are TGTGCCAGCAGTTTCCAAGGGTATGAGCAGTTCTTC. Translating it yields CASSFQGYEQFF.

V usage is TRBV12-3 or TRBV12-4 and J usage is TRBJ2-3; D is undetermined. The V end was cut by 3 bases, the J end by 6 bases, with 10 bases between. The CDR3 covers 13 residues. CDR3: CASSFRPPDTQYF. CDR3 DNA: TGTGCCAGCAGTTTCCGACCCCCTGATACGCAGTATTTT.

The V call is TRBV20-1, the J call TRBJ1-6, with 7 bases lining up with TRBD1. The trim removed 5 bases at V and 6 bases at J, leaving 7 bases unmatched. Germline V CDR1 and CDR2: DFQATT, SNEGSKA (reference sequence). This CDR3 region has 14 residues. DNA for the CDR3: TGCAGTGCTCTTAGACAGGGACGTAATTCACCCCTCCACTTT. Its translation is CSALRQGRNSPLHF.

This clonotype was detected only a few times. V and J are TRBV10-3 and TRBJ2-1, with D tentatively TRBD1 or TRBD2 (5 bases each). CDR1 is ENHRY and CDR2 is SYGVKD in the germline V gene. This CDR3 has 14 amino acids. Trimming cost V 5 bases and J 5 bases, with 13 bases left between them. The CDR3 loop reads CAISTGTLNNEQFF. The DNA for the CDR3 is TGTGCCATCAGTACCGGGACGTTAAACAATGAGCAGTTCTTC.

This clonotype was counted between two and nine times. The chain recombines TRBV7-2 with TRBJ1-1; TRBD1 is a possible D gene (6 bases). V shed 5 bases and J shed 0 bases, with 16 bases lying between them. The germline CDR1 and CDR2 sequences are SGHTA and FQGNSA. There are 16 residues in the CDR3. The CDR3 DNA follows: TGTGCCAGCAGCCGGGGTTCGGGGGGGCTGAACACTGAAGCTTTCTTT. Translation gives CASSRGSGGLNTEAFF.

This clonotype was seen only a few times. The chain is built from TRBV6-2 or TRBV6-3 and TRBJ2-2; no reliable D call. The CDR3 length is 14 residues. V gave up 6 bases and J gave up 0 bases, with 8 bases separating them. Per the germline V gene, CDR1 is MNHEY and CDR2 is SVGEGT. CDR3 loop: CASSTLSNTGELFF. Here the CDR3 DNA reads TGTGCCAGCAGCACCCTCTCGAACACCGGGGAGCTGTTTTTT.

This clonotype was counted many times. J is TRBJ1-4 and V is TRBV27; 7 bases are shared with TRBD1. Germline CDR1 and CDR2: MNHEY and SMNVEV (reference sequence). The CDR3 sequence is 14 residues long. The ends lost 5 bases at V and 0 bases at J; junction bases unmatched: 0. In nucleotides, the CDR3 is TGTGCCAGCAGTACAGGGGCAACTAATGAAAAACTGTTTTTT. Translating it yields CASSTGATNEKLFF.

CDR3: CASRQGTVTNYGYTF. The CDR3, as DNA: TGTGCCAGCAGACAAGGGACTGTTACTAACTATGGCTACACCTTC. The chain couples TRBV2 to TRBJ1-2; maybe TRBD1 (5 bases). Per the germline V gene, CDR1 is SNHLY and CDR2 is FYNNEI. With 6 bases removed from V and 0 bases from J, the gap between germline ends came to 14 bases. There are 15 residues in the CDR3. Filled out from reference TRBV2 and TRBJ1-2, the complete variable domain reads EPEVTQTPSHQVTQMGQEVILRCVPISNHLYFYWYRQILGQKVEFLVSFYNNEISEKSEIFDDQFSVERPDGSNFTLKIRSTKLEDSAMYFCASRQGTVTNYGYTFGSGTRLTVV.

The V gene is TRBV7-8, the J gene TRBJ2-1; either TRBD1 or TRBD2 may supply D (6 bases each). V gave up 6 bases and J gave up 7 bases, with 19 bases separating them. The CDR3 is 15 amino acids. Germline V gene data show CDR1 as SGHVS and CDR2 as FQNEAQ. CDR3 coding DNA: TGTGCCAGCAGGTGGGGGGACACCCCTGGGAATGAGCAGTTCTTC. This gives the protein CASRWGDTPGNEQFF.

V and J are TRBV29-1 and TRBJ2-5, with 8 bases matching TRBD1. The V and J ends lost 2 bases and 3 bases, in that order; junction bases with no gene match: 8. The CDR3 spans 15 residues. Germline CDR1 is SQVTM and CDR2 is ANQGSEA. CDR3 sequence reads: CSVELTGEEKETQYF. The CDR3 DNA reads TGCAGCGTTGAACTGACAGGGGAGGAGAAAGAGACCCAGTACTTC.

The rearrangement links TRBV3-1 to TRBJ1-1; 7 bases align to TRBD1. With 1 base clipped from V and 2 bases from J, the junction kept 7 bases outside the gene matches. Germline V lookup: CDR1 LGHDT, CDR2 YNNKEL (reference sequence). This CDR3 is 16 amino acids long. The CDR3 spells CASSQALGTANTEAFF. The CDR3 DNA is TGTGCCAGCAGCCAAGCTTTAGGGACAGCCAACACTGAAGCTTTCTTT.

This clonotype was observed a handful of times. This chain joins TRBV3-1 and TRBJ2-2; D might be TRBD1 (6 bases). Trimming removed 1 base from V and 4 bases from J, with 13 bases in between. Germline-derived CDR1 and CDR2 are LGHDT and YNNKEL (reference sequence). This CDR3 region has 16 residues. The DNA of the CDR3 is TGTGCCAGCAGCCAAGGTCCAGGGGCCGGCACCGGGGAGCTGTTTTTT. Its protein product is CASSQGPGAGTGELFF.

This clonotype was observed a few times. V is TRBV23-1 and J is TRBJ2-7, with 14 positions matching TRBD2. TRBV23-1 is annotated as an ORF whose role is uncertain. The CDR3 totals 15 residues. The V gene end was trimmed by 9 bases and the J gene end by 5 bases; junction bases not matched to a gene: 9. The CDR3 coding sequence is TGCGCCAGACGACTAGCGGGGGGGAGGTTGGACGAGCAGTACTTC. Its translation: CARRLAGGRLDEQYF.

The CDR3 loop reads CASSPMDPRGAGYYEQYV. The CDR3 region has the DNA TGTGCCAGCAGCCCAATGGATCCGAGGGGCGCTGGGTATTACGAGCAGTACGTC. This rearrangement joins TRBV6-1 to TRBJ2-7; the D call may be TRBD1 or TRBD2 (5 bases each). The CDR3 is 18 residues long. V shed 6 bases and J shed 4 bases, with 28 bases lying between them. The V gene's germline CDR1 is MNHNS and CDR2 SASEGT.

The CDR3 sequence is CASSSRTPDTQYF. CDR3 in DNA: TGCGCCAGCAGCTCCCGTACACCAGATACGCAGTATTTT. This chain links TRBV4-3 with TRBJ2-3; D gene ambiguous. Trimming removed 5 bases at V and 4 bases at J, with 10 bases between. This CDR3 has 13 residues. Germline lookup yields CDR1 LGHNA and CDR2 YSLEER.

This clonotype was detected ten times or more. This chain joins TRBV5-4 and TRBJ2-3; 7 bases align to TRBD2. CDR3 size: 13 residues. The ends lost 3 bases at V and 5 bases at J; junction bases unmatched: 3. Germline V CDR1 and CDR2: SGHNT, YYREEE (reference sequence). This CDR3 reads CASSSLAGDTQYF. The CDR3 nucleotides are TGTGCCAGCAGCTCTTTAGCGGGAGATACGCAGTATTTT. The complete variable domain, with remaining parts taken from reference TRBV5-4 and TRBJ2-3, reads ETGVTQSPTHLIKTRGQQVTLRCSSQSGHNTVSWYQQALGQGPQFIFQYYREEENGRGNFPPRFSGLQFPNYSSELNVNALELDDSALYLCASSSLAGDTQYFGPGTRLTVL.

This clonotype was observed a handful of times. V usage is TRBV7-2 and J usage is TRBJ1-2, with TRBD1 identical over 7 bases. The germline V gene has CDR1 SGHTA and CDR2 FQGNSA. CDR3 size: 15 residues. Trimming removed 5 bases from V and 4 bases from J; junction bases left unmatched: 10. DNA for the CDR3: TGTGCCAGCAGCCCGGGAGTCGGGACAGCCTATGGCTACACCTTC. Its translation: CASSPGVGTAYGYTF.

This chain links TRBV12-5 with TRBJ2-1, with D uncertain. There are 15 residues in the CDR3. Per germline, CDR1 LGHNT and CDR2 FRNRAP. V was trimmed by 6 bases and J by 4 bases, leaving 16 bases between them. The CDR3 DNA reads TGTGCTAGTGGCAACGCTAAGGAACTTTACAATGAGCAGTTCTTC. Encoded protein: CASGNAKELYNEQFF.